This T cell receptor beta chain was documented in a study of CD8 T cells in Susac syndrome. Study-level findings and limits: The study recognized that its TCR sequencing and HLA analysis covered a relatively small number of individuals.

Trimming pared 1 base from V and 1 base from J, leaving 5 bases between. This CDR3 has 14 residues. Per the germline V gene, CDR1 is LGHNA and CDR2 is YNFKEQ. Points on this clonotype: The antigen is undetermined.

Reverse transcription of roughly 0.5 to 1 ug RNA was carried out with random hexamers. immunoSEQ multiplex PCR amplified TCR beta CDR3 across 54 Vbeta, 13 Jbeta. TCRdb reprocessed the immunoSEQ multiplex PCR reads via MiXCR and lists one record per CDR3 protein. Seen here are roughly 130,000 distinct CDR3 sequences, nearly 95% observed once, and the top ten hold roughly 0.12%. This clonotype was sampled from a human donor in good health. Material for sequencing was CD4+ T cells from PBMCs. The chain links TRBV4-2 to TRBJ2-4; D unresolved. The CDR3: CASSQGSAKNIQYF. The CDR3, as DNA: TGTGCCAGCAGCCAAGGGAGTGCCAAAAACATTCAGTACTTC.